This T cell receptor beta chain emerged from a study of blood T cell repertoires in COVID-19 (dated by TCRdb to 2018 to 2021). For the study in its entirety: Samples from collaborators originated in the United States, Italy and Spain and spanned both the acute and convalescent phases of COVID-19. The prospective study material was composed of cDNA or gDNA derived from T cells, B-cell-depleted T cells, or PBMCs. Where available, HLA class I and class II types were taken from metadata supplied by the sample provider and were not determined by assay-based typing. The repertoires were released in a freely available public database intended as a resource for research on the immune response to SARS-CoV-2. Deeply sampled blood TCRbeta repertoires from subjects exposed to, actively infected with, or recovered from COVID-19 were included in the dataset. The sample metadata nearly always contained a de-identified subject ID, COVID-19 status, age in years and sex. The samples were drawn from two sources: the first 160 participants of the ongoing ImmuneRACE study, and 1,254 subjects contributed by 6 global collaborators. The full study reports these points: The quantity of clinical and demographic metadata differed by source and by participant and was supplied without curation.

TCRbeta CDR3 regions were amplified from genomic DNA using the immunoSEQ Assay, a bias-controlled multiplex PCR. The authors processed their data as follows. The number of nucleated cells in each sample was estimated from the amplification of reference gene primers within the assay. Sequence reads were collapsed and filtered to measure the absolute abundance of every unique TCRbeta CDR3 rearrangement. For each sample, productive Simpson clonality was calculated by taking the square root of Simpson's diversity index across productive rearrangements. TCRdb mirrors the immuneACCESS table, restricted to in-frame sequences. Some clones are absent from its copies; in checked studies, under half trace to an unresolved V gene, and the reason for the others is unknown. V, J and clone size reflect that table, while D and trimming were determined from the DNA. The sample table records some 150,000 clones; 90% of these occur just once. The top ten hold 9.5% to 12% of the sample.

Concerning this clone itself: Its binding antigen is unknown. No much larger clone exists at a distance of one base, and base qualities are not known.

Each collaborating institution followed its own protocols to collect whole blood in K2EDTA tubes. For TCRbeta analysis, collaborators shipped samples in one of three forms: frozen whole blood, isolated PBMCs, or DNA extracted from either of those sample types. Spanning cysteine to phenylalanine, the CDR3 consists of 14 amino acids. Only the CDR3 DNA is retained, 42 bases long and in frame from the first base. V and J lose 5 bases and 7 bases, and a span of 17 bases separates them. CDR1 SEHNR and CDR2 FQNEAQ are derived from the germline V gene (reference sequence). Recombination joined TRBV7-9 with TRBJ1-1; tentative D gene TRBD1, with 6 bases matching. Sequenced sample: peripheral blood. The clonotype comes from a woman of 80 years or more with acute or convalescent COVID-19. The CDR3: CASSVGYRQVEAFF. The DNA sequence is as follows: TGTGCCAGCAGCGTGGGATACCGACAGGTTGAAGCTTTCTTT. Joined to the reference TRBV7-9 and TRBJ1-1 proteins, this CDR3 gives the full variable domain: DTGVSQNPRHKITKRGQNVTFRCDPISEHNRLYWYRQTLGQGPEFLTYFQNEAQLEKSRLLSDRFSAERPKGSFSTLEIQRTEQGDSAMYLCASSVGYRQVEAFFGQGTRLTVV.